The 20 T cell receptor beta chains below all came from one sample that was sequenced in a study of T cells in Graves' hyperthyroidism and ophthalmopathy. What was amplified from RNA transcripts were TCR beta CDR3 regions. HTBI primers were the set used in a first-round RT-PCR of the TCR CDR3. MiXCR was run by TCRdb on the multiplex PCR reads, yielding one entry per CDR3 protein. The sample yields about 640,000 distinct CDR3 sequences, less than 25% seen once. The specimen was blood. The receptors derive from a man in his thirties or forties with Graves' ophthalmopathy.

This clonotype has only a few counts. The chain is built from TRBV28 and TRBJ2-2; D remains ambiguous. CDR1 MDHEN and CDR2 SYDVKM come from the germline V gene. The CDR3 consists of 14 residues. V was trimmed by 3 bases and J by 1 base, leaving 6 bases between them. The CDR3 nucleotides read TGTGCCAGCAGTTTCTATCAGAACACCGGGGAGCTGTTTTTT. Amino acid sequence: CASSFYQNTGELFF. Supplemented by reference TRBV28 and TRBJ2-2, the full variable domain reads DVKVTQSSRYLVKRTGEKVFLECVQDMDHENMFWYRQDPGLGLRLIYFSYDVKMKEKGDIPEGYSVSREKKERFSLILESASTNQTSMYLCASSFYQNTGELFFGEGSRLTVL.

The rearrangement joins TRBV28 to TRBJ1-5, with TRBD1 identical over 7 bases. The CDR3 totals 14 residues. Germline-derived CDR1 and CDR2 are MDHEN and SYDVKM. V shed 3 bases and J 9 bases; nucleotides not matched to a gene: 8. CDR3 in amino acids: CASSFGTVKRPQHF. The CDR3 DNA reads TGTGCCAGCAGTTTCGGGACAGTAAAAAGGCCCCAGCATTTT.

This chain connects TRBV13 to TRBJ2-1, with D possibly being TRBD1 (6 bases). CDR3 size: 15 residues. Germline V gene data show CDR1 as PRHDT and CDR2 as FYEKMQ (reference sequence). V lost 1 base, J lost 7 bases, and 14 bases lay in between. The CDR3 reads CASSLEAGDGNEQFF. The CDR3 region has the DNA TGTGCCAGCAGCTTAGAGGCAGGGGACGGGAATGAGCAGTTCTTC.

There are many counts of this clonotype. CDR3 sequence reads: CASSAGLGYEQYF. The CDR3 DNA reads TGTGCCAGCAGCGCGGGACTCGGTTACGAGCAGTACTTC. The rearrangement uses TRBV6-2 or TRBV6-3 and TRBJ2-7, with D possibly matching TRBD2 (6 bases). This CDR3 contains 13 residues. Germline CDR1 MNHEY, CDR2 SVGEGT. V was clipped by 6 bases and J by 4 bases, with 13 bases between them.

This clonotype has more than one count but fewer than ten. The chain joins TRBV2 to TRBJ2-5; D gene uncertain. This CDR3 is 16 amino acids long. Germline V CDR1 and CDR2: SNHLY, FYNNEI. V lost 6 bases to trimming and J lost 2 bases, with 19 bases between them. CDR3 DNA: TGTGCCAGCAGGAACGGACCGAACTCGGAACAAGAGACCCAGTACTTC. Its protein is CASRNGPNSEQETQYF.

This clonotype has a count of ten or more. The junction does not match germline at one end; this may be a read error. The chain joins TRBV2 to TRBJ2-3; D not resolved. The V gene's germline CDR1 is SNHLY and CDR2 FYNNEI. This CDR3 contains 14 residues. In DNA form, the CDR3 reads TGTGCCAGCAGGGAAGCGTCTAGCACAGATACGCAGTATTTT. It codes for CASREASSTDTQYF.

This clonotype was seen a single time. The V gene is TRBV6-2 or TRBV6-3, the J gene TRBJ2-7; possible D gene TRBD1, 5 bases. The germline gives CDR1 MNHEY, CDR2 SVGEGT. Trimming removed 4 bases from V and 2 bases from J, with 9 bases in between. The CDR3 has 13 amino acids. The CDR3 protein is CASSSDKPYEQYF. The CDR3 DNA reads as TGTGCCAGCAGTTCGGACAAGCCCTACGAGCAGTACTTC.

This clonotype was counted only a few times. The rearrangement joins TRBV7-8 to TRBJ2-7, with 9 bases fitting TRBD1. From germline, CDR1 is SGHVS and CDR2 FQNEAQ. The CDR3 is made up of 17 amino acids. The V segment lost 5 bases and the J segment 0 bases; nucleotides outside the gene matches: 11. CDR3 sequence reads: CASSRTAGTGTSYEQYF. The CDR3 DNA sequence: TGTGCCAGCAGCCGCACGGCGGGGACAGGGACCTCCTACGAGCAGTACTTC.

The chain combines TRBV24-1 with TRBJ2-1; 8 nucleotides line up with TRBD2. Germline V gene lookup returns CDR1 KGHDR and CDR2 SFDVKD. The ends lost 3 bases at V and 6 bases at J; junction bases unmatched: 9. The CDR3 extends over 16 amino acids. The CDR3 reads CATSDNAGGGPNEQFF. The CDR3 region has the DNA TGTGCCACCAGTGATAATGCGGGAGGAGGGCCCAATGAGCAGTTCTTC.

This clonotype showed up just a few times. The J gene is TRBJ2-7, the V gene TRBV28; D unresolved. CDR3 length: 13 amino acids. Germline V gene lookup returns CDR1 MDHEN and CDR2 SYDVKM. V was pared by 4 bases and J by 3 bases, with 10 bases between. CDR3 residues: CASSSFTRYEQYF. As DNA, the CDR3 is TGTGCCAGCAGTTCCTTCACCCGCTACGAGCAGTACTTC.

This clonotype appeared many times. V usage is TRBV20-1 and J usage is TRBJ2-3, with TRBD2 matching over 9 bases. Per germline, CDR1 DFQATT and CDR2 SNEGSKA (reference sequence). The junction had 8 bases not matched to a gene; V was cut back by 2 bases and J by 2 bases. The CDR3 has 16 amino acids. The CDR3: CSARMASGTVTDTQYF. CDR3 coding DNA: TGCAGTGCTAGAATGGCTAGCGGGACCGTCACAGATACGCAGTATTTT.

This clonotype was detected many times. The chain is built from TRBV11-1 and TRBJ2-1, with D possibly being TRBD2 (5 bases). The V gene's germline CDR1 is SGHAT and CDR2 FQDESV (reference sequence). V was shortened by 6 bases and J by 4 bases, with 10 bases between the two germline ends. The CDR3 totals 13 residues. CDR3 in amino acids: CASRPRGYNEQFF. The CDR3 DNA reads as TGTGCCAGCAGACCACGGGGTTACAATGAGCAGTTCTTC.

This clonotype was seen a handful of times. The chain has TRBV7-9 and TRBJ2-4; 7 positions agree with TRBD2. V shed 7 bases, J shed 5 bases, and the junction held 8 bases outside the gene matches. The CDR3 runs 14 residues. Germline V gives CDR1 SEHNR, CDR2 FQNEAQ (reference sequence). The CDR3 loop is CASNSLGGENIQYF. CDR3 nucleotide sequence: TGTGCCAGCAACTCCCTTGGGGGGGAAAACATTCAGTACTTC.

V and J are TRBV19 and TRBJ1-5; D not certain. Trimming removed 11 bases at V and 0 bases at J, with 8 bases between. Germline CDR1 LNHDA, CDR2 SQIVND (reference sequence). The CDR3 totals 12 residues. CDR3 bases: TGTGCCCACCAGGATAGCAATCAGCCCCAGCATTTT. Protein product: CAHQDSNQPQHF.

This sequence joins TRBV19 and TRBJ2-6; either TRBD1 or TRBD2 may supply D (5 bases each). Trimming cost V 4 bases and J 0 bases, with 13 bases left between them. This CDR3 comprises 17 residues. Germline V gene data show CDR1 as LNHDA and CDR2 as SQIVND (reference sequence). DNA of the CDR3: TGTGCCAGTAGTAGGGGACGCAGAAGCTCTGGGGCCAACGTCCTGACTTTC. Amino acid sequence: CASSRGRRSSGANVLTF.

This clonotype was counted at least ten times. The V call is TRBV18, the J call TRBJ2-1; 7 bases fit TRBD2. Germline CDR1 reads KGHSH; CDR2 reads LQKENI. V lost 3 bases and J lost 6; bases outside the gene matches: 5. CDR3 size: 14 residues. CDR3 residues: CASSPSGGTNEQFF. CDR3 coding DNA: TGTGCCAGCTCACCGTCGGGGGGTACCAATGAGCAGTTCTTC.

V gene TRBV2 combines with J gene TRBJ2-5; unclear D gene. The V end lost 6 bases, the J end lost 3 bases, and 11 bases lay between the germline ends. The CDR3 runs to 13 residues. In germline, CDR1 is SNHLY, CDR2 FYNNEI. The CDR3 spells CASSDGVEETQYF. The DNA of the CDR3 is TGTGCCAGCAGCGATGGGGTGGAAGAGACCCAGTACTTC.

The sample holds a few counts of this clonotype. The chain employs TRBV29-1 and TRBJ2-1; D tentatively fits TRBD1 or TRBD2 (5 bases each). V shed 1 base and J shed 5 bases, with 6 bases lying between them. Looked up from germline, CDR1 is SQVTM and CDR2 is ANQGSEA. The CDR3 loop spans 12 amino acids. This CDR3 is CSVEAGHNEQFF. The CDR3 DNA reads TGCAGCGTTGAAGCGGGGCACAATGAGCAGTTCTTC.

This clonotype was counted between two and nine times. Here the CDR3 DNA reads TGTGCCATCAGCCGACAGAACTATGGCTACACCTTC. It is translated as CAISRQNYGYTF. This chain joins TRBV10-3 and TRBJ1-2, with D possibly being TRBD1 (5 bases). The CDR3 is 12 residues long. CDR1 is ENHRY, CDR2 SYGVKD, per germline. V lost 6 bases and J lost 2, with 7 bases in between.

The chain uses TRBV5-8 and TRBJ2-2; D unclear. The CDR3 sequence is 15 residues long. V lost 1 base to trimming and J lost 0 bases, with 7 bases between them. Germline V lookup: CDR1 SGHTS, CDR2 YDEGEE. The CDR3 nucleotides are TGTGCCAGCAGCTTGAGGAGTTCGAACACCGGGGAGCTGTTTTTT. Amino acid sequence: CASSLRSSNTGELFF.